Below, 13 T cell receptor beta chains from the same sample are listed, as sequenced in a study of blood T cell repertoires in COVID-19. Clones were sequenced by immunoSEQ multiplex PCR, and TCRdb holds only the in-frame ones, with some missing. The data hold hundreds of thousands of clones, with approximately 86% observed a single time. Sample: PBMCs or T cells enriched from blood (not recorded which). These receptors were taken from a woman in her thirties who had been exposed to COVID-19.

This chain links TRBV3-1 (or the pseudogene TRBV3-2) with TRBJ1-5, with 7 nucleotides matching TRBD1. With 3 bases clipped from V and 13 bases from J, the junction kept 6 bases outside the gene matches. The CDR3 is made up of 12 amino acids. Per the germline V gene, CDR1 is LGHDT and CDR2 is YNNKEL (reference sequence). The chain's CDR3 is CASSQATGLQHF. As DNA, the CDR3 is TGTGCCAGCAGCCAGGCGACAGGGCTTCAGCATTTT.

V usage is TRBV25-1 and J usage is TRBJ1-1; D gene ambiguous. The CDR3 length is 12 residues. V was clipped by 1 base and J by 9 bases, with 9 bases between them. Germline lookup yields CDR1 MGHDK and CDR2 SYGVNS. The CDR3: CASSESGFQAFF. In nucleotides, the CDR3 is TGTGCCAGCAGTGAATCGGGATTTCAAGCTTTCTTT.

J is TRBJ2-1 and V is TRBV5-8; a possible D gene is TRBD2 (6 bases). The length of the CDR3 is 17 residues. Looked up from germline, CDR1 is SGHTS and CDR2 is YDEGEE. V was shortened by 1 base and J by 0 bases, with 14 bases between the two germline ends. The CDR3 loop is CASSLTLGGSSYNEQFF. The CDR3 DNA sequence: TGTGCCAGCAGCTTGACCCTCGGGGGAAGCTCCTACAATGAGCAGTTCTTC. Full variable domain (outside the CDR3, taken from reference TRBV5-8 and TRBJ2-1): EAGVTQSPTHLIKTRGQQATLRCSPISGHTSVYWYQQALGLGLQFLLWYDEGEERNRGNFPPRFSGRQFPNYSSELNVNALELEDSALYLCASSLTLGGSSYNEQFFGPGTRLTVL.

V usage is TRBV4-2 and J usage is TRBJ2-1, with TRBD2 identical over 8 bases. J was trimmed by 6 bases and V by 1 base; bases with no gene match: 5. The CDR3 contains 15 residues. The germline gives CDR1 LGHNA, CDR2 YNFKEQ. The CDR3 loop is CASSQGRGGSNEQFF. The CDR3 DNA reads TGTGCCAGCAGCCAAGGTCGCGGGGGGAGCAATGAGCAGTTCTTC.

CDR3 nucleotide sequence: TGTGCCACCCCCCGAGAGGGGAGGGATGCATCCTATGGCTACACCTTC. Its protein product is CATPREGRDASYGYTF. The chain links TRBV19 to TRBJ1-2; D perhaps matches TRBD1 (5 bases). Trimming shortened V by 10 bases and J by 4 bases, and 25 bases separated the two germline ends. Germline-derived CDR1 and CDR2 are LNHDA and SQIVND (reference sequence). The CDR3 totals 16 residues.

The V and J genes are TRBV4-2 and TRBJ2-7, with 10 nucleotides matching TRBD1. Unmatched junction bases numbered 12, after V lost 0 bases and J lost 4 bases. Germline assignment: CDR1 LGHNA and CDR2 YNFKEQ. This CDR3 region has 18 residues. CDR3 protein: CASSQDPYRDRGSYEQYF. CDR3 nucleotides: TGTGCCAGCAGCCAAGACCCCTACCGGGACAGGGGTTCTTACGAGCAGTACTTC.

This chain connects TRBV11-3 to TRBJ2-1; TRBD1 aligns across 8 bases. The CDR3 has 15 amino acids. The V and J ends lost 4 bases and 3 bases, in that order; junction bases with no gene match: 5. Germline V gene sequence: CDR1 SGHNT, CDR2 YENEEA. The CDR3 DNA follows: TGTGCCAGCAGCTCGGACAGGGCACTCTACAATGAGCAGTTCTTC. Its translation is CASSSDRALYNEQFF.

This chain uses TRBV27 with TRBJ2-5, with D tentatively TRBD1 (5 bases). This CDR3 has 14 amino acids. CDR1 MNHEY and CDR2 SMNVEV come from the germline V gene (reference sequence). Trimming stripped 3 bases from V and 2 bases from J, with 10 bases between. CDR3 coding DNA: TGTGCCAGCAGTTTGGTAGACAGTCAAGAGACCCAGTACTTC. Translation gives CASSLVDSQETQYF.

The chain has TRBV7-3 and TRBJ1-1, with D possibly being TRBD1 (5 bases). The V end lost 4 bases, the J end lost 1 base, and 10 bases lay between the germline ends. Per germline, CDR1 SGHTA and CDR2 FQGTGA. The CDR3 spans 14 residues. The CDR3 is CASSSLGGNTEAFF. The CDR3 DNA is TGTGCCAGCAGCTCCCTCGGGGGGAACACTGAAGCTTTCTTT.

Only one count was recorded for this clone. The chain recombines TRBV6-5 with TRBJ2-1, with 8 bases matching TRBD2. Germline V lookup: CDR1 MNHEY, CDR2 SVGAGI. J was trimmed by 3 bases and V by 8 bases; bases with no gene match: 3. The CDR3 covers 13 residues. The CDR3 sequence is CASRGGNYNEQFF. The DNA of the CDR3 is TGTGCCAGCCGCGGGGGGAACTACAATGAGCAGTTCTTC.

The chain carries TRBV6-2 or TRBV6-3 and TRBJ1-5; 11 bases line up with TRBD1. The CDR3 totals 14 residues. The J segment lost 7 bases and the V segment lost 5 bases, leaving 4 bases of the junction unmatched. Germline CDR1 is MNHEY and CDR2 is SVGEGT. CDR3 DNA: TGTGCCAGCAGTGACGGGACAGGGGGGCAGCCCCAGCATTTT. This sequence encodes CASSDGTGGQPQHF.

The rearrangement joins TRBV6-6 to TRBJ2-7, with D possibly being TRBD2 (6 bases). Trimming stripped 4 bases from V and 2 bases from J, with 9 bases between. The CDR3 covers 13 residues. Germline loops: CDR1 MNHNY, CDR2 SVGAGI (reference sequence). The CDR3 sequence: CASSFGGTYEQYF. As DNA, the CDR3 is TGTGCCAGCAGTTTCGGGGGAACCTACGAGCAGTACTTC.

The gene calls are TRBV5-4 and TRBJ2-1; 12 positions match TRBD2. CDR1 SGHNT and CDR2 YYREEE come from the germline V gene (reference sequence). V gave up 4 bases and J gave up 7 bases; unmatched junction bases: 6. The CDR3 totals 15 residues. The CDR3 region has the DNA TGTGCCAGCAGCCCCCTAGCGGGGGGGCAAAATGAGCAGTTCTTC. It translates to CASSPLAGGQNEQFF.